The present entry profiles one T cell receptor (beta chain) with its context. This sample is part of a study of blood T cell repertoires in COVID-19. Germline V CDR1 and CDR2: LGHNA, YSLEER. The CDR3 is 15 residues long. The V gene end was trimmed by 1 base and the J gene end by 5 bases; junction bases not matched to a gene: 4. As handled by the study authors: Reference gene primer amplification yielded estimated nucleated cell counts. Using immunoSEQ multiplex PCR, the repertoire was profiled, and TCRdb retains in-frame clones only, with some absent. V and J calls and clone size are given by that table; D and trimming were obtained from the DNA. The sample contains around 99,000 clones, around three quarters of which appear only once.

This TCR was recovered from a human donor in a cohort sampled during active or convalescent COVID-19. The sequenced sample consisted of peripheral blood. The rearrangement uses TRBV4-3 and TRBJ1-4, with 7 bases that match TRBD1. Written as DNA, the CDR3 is TGCGCCAGCAGCCAAGGGGACAGCTACAATGAAAAACTGTTTTTT. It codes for CASSQGDSYNEKLFF.